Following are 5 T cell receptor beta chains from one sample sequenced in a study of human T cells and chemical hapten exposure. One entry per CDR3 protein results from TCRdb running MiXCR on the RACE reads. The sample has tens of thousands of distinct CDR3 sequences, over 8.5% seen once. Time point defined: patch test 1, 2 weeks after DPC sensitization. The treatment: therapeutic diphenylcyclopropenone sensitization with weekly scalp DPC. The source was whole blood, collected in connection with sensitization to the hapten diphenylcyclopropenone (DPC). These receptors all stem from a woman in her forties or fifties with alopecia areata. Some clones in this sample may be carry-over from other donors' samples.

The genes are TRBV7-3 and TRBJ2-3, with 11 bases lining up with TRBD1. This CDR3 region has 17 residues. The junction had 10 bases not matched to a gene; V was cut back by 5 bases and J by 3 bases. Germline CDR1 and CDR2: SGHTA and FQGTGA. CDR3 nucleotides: TGTGCCAGCAGCATATCCGGGACAGGGGGTTTGACAGATACGCAGTATTTT. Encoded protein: CASSISGTGGLTDTQYF.

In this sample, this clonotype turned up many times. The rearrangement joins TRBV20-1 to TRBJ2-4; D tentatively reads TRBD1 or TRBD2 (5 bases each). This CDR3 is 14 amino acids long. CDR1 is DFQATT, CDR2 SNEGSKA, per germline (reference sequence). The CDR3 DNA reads TGCGGGAGACGGGTCACAGGAGCCAAAAACATTCAGTACTTC. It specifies CGRRVTGAKNIQYF.

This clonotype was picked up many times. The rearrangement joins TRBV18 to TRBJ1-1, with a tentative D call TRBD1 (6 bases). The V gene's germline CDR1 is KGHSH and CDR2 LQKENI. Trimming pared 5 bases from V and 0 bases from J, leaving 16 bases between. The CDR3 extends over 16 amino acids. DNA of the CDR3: TGTGCCAGCTCAGATCCCCGAAGGGGGTTGAACACTGAAGCTTTCTTT. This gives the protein CASSDPRRGLNTEAFF.

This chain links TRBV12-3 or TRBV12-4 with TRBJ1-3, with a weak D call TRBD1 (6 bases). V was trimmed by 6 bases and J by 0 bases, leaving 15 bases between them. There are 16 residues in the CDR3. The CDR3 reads CASRPPTGRSGNTIYF. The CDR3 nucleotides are TGTGCCAGCAGACCTCCGACAGGTCGCTCTGGAAACACCATATATTTT.

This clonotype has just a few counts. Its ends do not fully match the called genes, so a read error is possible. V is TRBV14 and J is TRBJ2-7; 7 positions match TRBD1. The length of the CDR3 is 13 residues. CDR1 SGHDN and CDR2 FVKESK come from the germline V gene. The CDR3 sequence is CDSSPTQGNEQYF. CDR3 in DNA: TGTGACAGCAGCCCAACACAGGGGAACGAGCAGTACTTC.